Following are 10 T cell receptor beta chains from one sample sequenced in a study of cytomegalovirus exposure and HLA in healthy donors. Sequencing was performed with immunoSEQ multiplex PCR; in TCRdb, only in-frame clones are kept and a portion is missing. The sample includes about 120,000 clones, around nine tenths of them seen just once. Sequencing was done on a sample of PBMCs. Receptors originate from a woman between 18 and 29 years old in good health and CMV-seronegative.

The chain recombines TRBV2 with TRBJ2-5; tentatively, D is TRBD1 (5 bases). In germline, CDR1 is SNHLY, CDR2 FYNNEI. Trimming pared 7 bases from V and 1 base from J, leaving 10 bases between. The CDR3 is made up of 13 amino acids. CDR3 in amino acids: CASKQVGQETQYF. CDR3 nucleotides: TGTGCCAGCAAACAGGTTGGCCAAGAGACCCAGTACTTC.

The V gene is TRBV14, the J gene TRBJ2-1; 8 nucleotides match TRBD2. J was trimmed by 8 bases and V by 1 base; bases with no gene match: 13. In germline, CDR1 is SGHDN, CDR2 FVKESK. CDR3 length: 17 residues. The CDR3 DNA reads TGTGCCAGCAGCCAAGTACGATCAAGCGGGAGAAATGATGAGCAGTTCTTC. Translation gives CASSQVRSSGRNDEQFF.

The chain links TRBV27 to TRBJ2-3; 7 bases are a match to TRBD2. Trimming removed 2 bases from V and 6 bases from J; junction bases left unmatched: 2. Germline V CDR1 and CDR2: MNHEY, SMNVEV (reference sequence). The length of the CDR3 is 13 residues. For the CDR3, the DNA is TGTGCCAGCAGTTTAGGGAGGGGCGATACGCAGTATTTT. This gives the protein CASSLGRGDTQYF.

The genes are TRBV6-1 and TRBJ2-5; the D is unclear. The CDR3 length is 13 residues. Germline-derived CDR1 and CDR2 are MNHNS and SASEGT. Between the trimmed V and J ends, which lost 3 bases and 6 bases, there was a span of 11 bases. The CDR3 DNA reads TGTGCCAGCAGTGAGGTTACTATGAAGACCCAGTACTTC. It specifies CASSEVTMKTQYF.

This chain joins TRBV27 and TRBJ2-7; 7 bases match TRBD1. Germline loops: CDR1 MNHEY, CDR2 SMNVEV (reference sequence). J lost 4 bases, V lost 4 bases, and 10 bases had no gene match. CDR3 size: 15 residues. DNA of the CDR3: TGTGCCAGCAGTTCCTCGCCCGACAGGGAATACGAGCAGTACTTC. This translates into CASSSSPDREYEQYF.

V is TRBV2 and J is TRBJ1-3; D not certain. Germline CDR1 is SNHLY and CDR2 is FYNNEI. V was pared by 8 bases and J by 0 bases, with 11 bases between. CDR3 length: 14 amino acids. Written as DNA, the CDR3 is TGTGCCAGCGGAGGCGATAACTCTGGAAACACCATATATTTT. Protein product: CASGGDNSGNTIYF.

The chain recombines TRBV6-5 with TRBJ2-4; D is undetermined. Between the trimmed V and J ends, which lost 7 bases and 1 base, there was a span of 14 bases. The CDR3 runs to 15 residues. Germline CDR1 MNHEY, CDR2 SVGAGI. The CDR3, as DNA: TGTGCCAGCACCGCCTATTCCTTGGCCAAAAACATTCAGTACTTC. Translated: CASTAYSLAKNIQYF.

The chain employs TRBV7-6 and TRBJ1-1, with 7 bases lining up with TRBD1. The J segment lost 0 bases and the V segment lost 5 bases, leaving 3 bases of the junction unmatched. Germline V gene sequence: CDR1 SGHVS, CDR2 FNYEAQ. The CDR3 is made up of 14 amino acids. Here the CDR3 reads CASSNRGLNTEAFF. The CDR3 DNA sequence: TGTGCCAGCAGCAACAGGGGCCTGAACACTGAAGCTTTCTTT.

The V gene is TRBV28, the J gene TRBJ1-3, with TRBD1 as a possible D gene (6 bases). Germline CDR1 MDHEN, CDR2 SYDVKM. With 3 bases removed from V and 0 bases from J, the gap between germline ends came to 12 bases. This CDR3 region has 16 residues. For the CDR3, the DNA is TGTGCCAGCAGTTTTTTAGGGGGAGCCTCTGGAAACACCATATATTTT. Its translation is CASSFLGGASGNTIYF.

This chain connects TRBV5-1 to TRBJ1-3; 7 bases map to TRBD1. Germline V gives CDR1 SGHRS, CDR2 YFSETQ. The CDR3 length is 15 residues. After removal of 3 bases from V and 4 bases from J, the junction contained 7 bases not matched to a gene. CDR3: CASSSGQVLGNTIYF. Here the CDR3 DNA reads TGCGCCAGCAGCTCTGGACAGGTCCTAGGAAACACCATATATTTT.